The clone carrying this TCR beta chain was observed many times. Universal primer sites and UMIs were introduced during 5'RACE template-switching synthesis of TCR cDNA. TCRdb ran MiXCR on the 5' RACE reads and lists one entry per CDR3 protein. The sample includes some 100,000 distinct CDR3 sequences, 6.5% to 9% of them seen just once. The germline CDR1 and CDR2 sequences are MNHNS and SASEGT. J lost 4 bases, V lost 8 bases, and 2 bases had no gene match. This CDR3 has 14 amino acids. This specimen comes from a study of T cells after yellow fever vaccination. Whole-study context: Preparation used SMART-Seq v4 Ultra Low Input for the low-cell-number fractions.

The sequence came from a man between 18 and 29 years old who received the YFV17D yellow fever vaccine. The chain employs TRBV6-1 and TRBJ2-1; 13 bases map to TRBD2. Material: CD4+ T cells sorted from PBMCs, obtained more than 35 days after the first yellow fever vaccination. For the CDR3, the DNA is TGTGCCAGCGGGACTAGCGGGGATTACAATGAGCAGTTCTTC. Amino acid sequence: CASGTSGDYNEQFF.